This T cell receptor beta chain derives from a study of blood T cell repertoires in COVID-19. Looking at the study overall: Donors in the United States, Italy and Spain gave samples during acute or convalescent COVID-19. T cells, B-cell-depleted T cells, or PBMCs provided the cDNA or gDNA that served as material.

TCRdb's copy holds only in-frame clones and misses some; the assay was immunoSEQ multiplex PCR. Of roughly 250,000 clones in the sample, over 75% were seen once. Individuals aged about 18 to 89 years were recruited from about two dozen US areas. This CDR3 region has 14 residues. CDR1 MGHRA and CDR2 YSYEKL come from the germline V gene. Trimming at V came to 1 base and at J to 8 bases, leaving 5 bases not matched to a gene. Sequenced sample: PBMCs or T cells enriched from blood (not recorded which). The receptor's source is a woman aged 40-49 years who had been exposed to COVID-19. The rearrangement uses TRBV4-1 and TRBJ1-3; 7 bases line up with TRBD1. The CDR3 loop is CASSQVGQGDTIYF. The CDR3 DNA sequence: TGCGCCAGCAGCCAAGTGGGGCAGGGGGACACCATATATTTT.